Listed below are T cell receptor beta chains from one sample, sequenced in a study of response to subunit inactivated influenza vaccine. Using its own MiXCR run on the RT-PCR reads, TCRdb lists one record per CDR3 protein. This sample has hundreds of thousands of distinct CDR3 sequences; approximately 11% occur once, and the top ten carry over 9.5%. The sequenced sample was PBMCs from blood, obtained roughly 47 days after vaccination. Receptor source: a man in his fifties who received an inactivated influenza vaccine. Each CDR3 is given with its conserved first and last residue. The D gene is left open where the match is weak. Rows may omit the clone size; those that give it use once, few, many or a size class.

>NA|TRBV7-2|TRBJ2-7|few
TGTGCCAGCAGCGTAACTATTCCCTACGAGCAGTACTTC
CASSVTIPYEQYF
>TRBD1|TRBV20-1|TRBJ1-4|NA
TGCAGTGCTAGTCTCCCAGGGGGTAGAAATGAAAAACTGTTTTTT
CSASLPGGRNEKLFF
>NA|TRBV11-2|TRBJ2-5|few
TGTGCCAGCAGCTTAGGGTTCCTGGGGGGCCAAGAGACCCAGTACTTC
CASSLGFLGGQETQYF
>NA|TRBV29-1|TRBJ1-4|many
TGCAGCGTTCTGGTTGGGGAAAAACTGTTTTTT
CSVLVGEKLFF
>TRBD1|TRBV9|TRBJ2-5|few
TGTGCCAGCAGTAACACAGGGGGCCGGCAGGAGACCCAGTACTTC
CASSNTGGRQETQYF
>NA|TRBV7-6|TRBJ2-5|NA
TGTGCCAGCAGCTTAGACCAAAAAGAGACCCAGTACTTC
CASSLDQKETQYF
>NA|TRBV4-2|TRBJ1-2|many
TGTGCCAGCAGCCAAGCTGGCTTACCGGGTGGCTACACCTTC
CASSQAGLPGGYTF
>TRBD1|TRBV20-1|TRBJ2-7|few
TGCAGTGCTAGAGATAGGACAGGAACTAGCTCCTACGAGCAGTACTTC
CSARDRTGTSSYEQYF
>TRBD2|TRBV12-3/TRBV12-4|TRBJ2-1|few
TGTGCCAGCAGTTTAGGGCTAGCGGCCCCCAATGAGCAGTTCTTC
CASSLGLAAPNEQFF
>TRBD2|TRBV6-2/TRBV6-3|TRBJ2-5|NA
TGTGCCAGCAAGGTCGCCGGGACTAGCGGGAGGGCACAAGAGACCCAGTACTTC
CASKVAGTSGRAQETQYF
>NA|TRBV20-1|TRBJ1-2|few
TGCAGTGCACTCAGCTATGGCTACACCTTC
CSALSYGYTF
>TRBD2|TRBV7-2|TRBJ2-7|many
TGTGCCAGCAGCATTGGCGGGACTAGCGACGAGCAGTACTTC
CASSIGGTSDEQYF
>TRBD2|TRBV28|TRBJ2-7|NA
TGTGCCAGCAGAGCCGCAGCGGGGGGTCCCGAGCAGTACTTC
CASRAAAGGPEQYF
>TRBD1|TRBV4-1|TRBJ2-7|NA
TGCGCCAGCAGCCAAAACGACAGGGCAGACTACGAGCAGTACTTC
CASSQNDRADYEQYF
>NA|TRBV28|TRBJ2-7|few
TGTGCCAGCAGTTTAAGAGTATCGGTATTCTACGAGCAGTACTTC
CASSLRVSVFYEQYF
>TRBD1|TRBV2|TRBJ2-7|NA
TGTGCCAGCAGAACCGACAGGGGACTTCTCGAGCAGTACTTC
CASRTDRGLLEQYF
>NA|TRBV12-3/TRBV12-4|TRBJ1-2|few
TGTGCCAGCAGTTCGACAGATGGCTACACCTTC
CASSSTDGYTF
>NA|TRBV2|TRBJ1-2|NA
TGTGCCAGCAGTGAGTGGGCACGAGGGGCCTATGGCTACACCTTC
CASSEWARGAYGYTF